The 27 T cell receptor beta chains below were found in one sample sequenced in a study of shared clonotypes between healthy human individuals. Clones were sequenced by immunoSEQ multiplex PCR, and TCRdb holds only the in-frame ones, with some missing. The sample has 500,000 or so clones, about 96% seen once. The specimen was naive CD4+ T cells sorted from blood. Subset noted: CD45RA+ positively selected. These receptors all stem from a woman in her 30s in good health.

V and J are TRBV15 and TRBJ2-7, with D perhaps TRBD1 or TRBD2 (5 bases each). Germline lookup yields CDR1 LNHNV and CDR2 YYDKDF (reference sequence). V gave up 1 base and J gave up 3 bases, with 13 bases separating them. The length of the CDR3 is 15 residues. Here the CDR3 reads CATSRGGTISYEQYF. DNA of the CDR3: TGTGCCACCAGCAGAGGAGGGACGATCAGCTACGAGCAGTACTTC.

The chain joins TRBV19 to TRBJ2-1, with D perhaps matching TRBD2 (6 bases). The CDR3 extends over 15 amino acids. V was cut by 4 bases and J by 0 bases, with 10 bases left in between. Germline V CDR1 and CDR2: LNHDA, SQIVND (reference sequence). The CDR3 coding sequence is TGTGCCAGTAGTAACGACGGGAGCTCCTACAATGAGCAGTTCTTC. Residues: CASSNDGSSYNEQFF.

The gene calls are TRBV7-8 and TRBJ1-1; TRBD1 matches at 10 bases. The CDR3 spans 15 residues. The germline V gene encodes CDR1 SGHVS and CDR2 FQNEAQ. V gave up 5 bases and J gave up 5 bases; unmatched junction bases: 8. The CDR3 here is CASSPLGTGETEAFF. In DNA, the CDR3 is TGTGCCAGCAGCCCCCTCGGGACAGGGGAAACTGAAGCTTTCTTT.

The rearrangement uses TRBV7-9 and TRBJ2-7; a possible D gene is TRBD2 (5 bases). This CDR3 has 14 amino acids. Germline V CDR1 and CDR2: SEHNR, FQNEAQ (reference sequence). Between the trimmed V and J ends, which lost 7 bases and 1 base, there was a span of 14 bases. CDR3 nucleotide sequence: TGTGCCAGCACCCATAAAAGCGGATCCTACGAGCAGTACTTC. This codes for CASTHKSGSYEQYF.

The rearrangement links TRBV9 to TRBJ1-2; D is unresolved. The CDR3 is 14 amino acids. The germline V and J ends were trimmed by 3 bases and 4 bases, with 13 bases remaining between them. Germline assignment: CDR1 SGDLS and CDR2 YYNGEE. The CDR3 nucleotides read TGTGCCAGCAGCGCACAGTCAGGAAGCTATGGCTACACCTTC. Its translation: CASSAQSGSYGYTF. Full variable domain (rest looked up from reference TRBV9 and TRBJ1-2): DSGVTQTPKHLITATGQRVTLRCSPRSGDLSVYWYQQSLDQGLQFLIQYYNGEERAKGNILERFSAQQFPDLHSELNLSSLELGDSALYFCASSAQSGSYGYTFGSGTRLTVV.

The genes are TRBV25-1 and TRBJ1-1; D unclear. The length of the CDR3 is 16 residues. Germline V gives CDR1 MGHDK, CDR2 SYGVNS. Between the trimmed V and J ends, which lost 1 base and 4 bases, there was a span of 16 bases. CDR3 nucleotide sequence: TGTGCCAGCAGTGAATTCGGCGGGAGTATGTCCACTGAAGCTTTCTTT. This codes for CASSEFGGSMSTEAFF.

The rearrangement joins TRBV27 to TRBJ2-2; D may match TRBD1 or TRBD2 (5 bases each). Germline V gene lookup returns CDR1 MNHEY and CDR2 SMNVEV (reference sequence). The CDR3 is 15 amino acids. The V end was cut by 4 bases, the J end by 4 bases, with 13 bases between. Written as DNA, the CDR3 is TGTGCCAGCAGTTCCCGAGGGGCGGGCACCGGGGAGCTGTTTTTT. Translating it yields CASSSRGAGTGELFF.

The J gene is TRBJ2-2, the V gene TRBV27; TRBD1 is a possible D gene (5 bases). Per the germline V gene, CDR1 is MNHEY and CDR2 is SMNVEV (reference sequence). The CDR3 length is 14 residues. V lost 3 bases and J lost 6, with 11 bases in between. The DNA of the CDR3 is TGTGCCAGCAGTTTGACCAGGGTTCCCGGGGAGCTGTTTTTT. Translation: CASSLTRVPGELFF.

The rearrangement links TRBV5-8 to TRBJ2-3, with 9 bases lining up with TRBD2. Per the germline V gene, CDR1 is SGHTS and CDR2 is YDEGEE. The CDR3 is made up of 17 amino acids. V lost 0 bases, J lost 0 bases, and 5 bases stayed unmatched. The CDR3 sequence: CASSLVLTSGSTDTQYF. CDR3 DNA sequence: TGTGCCAGCAGCTTGGTATTAACTAGCGGGAGCACAGATACGCAGTATTTT.

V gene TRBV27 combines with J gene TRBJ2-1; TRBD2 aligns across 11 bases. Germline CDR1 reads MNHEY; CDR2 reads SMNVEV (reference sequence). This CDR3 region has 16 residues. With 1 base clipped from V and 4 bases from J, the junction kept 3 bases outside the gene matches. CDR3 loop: CASSLFGTSGYNEQFF. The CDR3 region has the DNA TGTGCCAGCAGTTTATTCGGGACTAGCGGATACAATGAGCAGTTCTTC.

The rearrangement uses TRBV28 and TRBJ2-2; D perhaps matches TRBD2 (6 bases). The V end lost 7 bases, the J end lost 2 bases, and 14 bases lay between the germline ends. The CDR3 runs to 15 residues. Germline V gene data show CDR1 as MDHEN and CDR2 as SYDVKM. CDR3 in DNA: TGTGCCAGCATAAATAGCGGACCCAACACCGGGGAGCTGTTTTTT. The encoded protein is CASINSGPNTGELFF.

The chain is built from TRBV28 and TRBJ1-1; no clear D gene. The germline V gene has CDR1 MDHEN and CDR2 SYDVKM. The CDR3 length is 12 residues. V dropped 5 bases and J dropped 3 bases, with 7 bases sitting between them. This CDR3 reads CASSLIHTEAFF. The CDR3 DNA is TGTGCCAGCAGTCTGATACACACTGAAGCTTTCTTT.

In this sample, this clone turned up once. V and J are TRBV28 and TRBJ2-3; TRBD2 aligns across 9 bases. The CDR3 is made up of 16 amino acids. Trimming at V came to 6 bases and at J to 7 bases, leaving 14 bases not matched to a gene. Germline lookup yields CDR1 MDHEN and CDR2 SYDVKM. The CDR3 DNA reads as TGTGCCAGCAGCTCTGGAGCGGCTAGCGGGACTCATACGCAGTATTTT. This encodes CASSSGAASGTHTQYF.

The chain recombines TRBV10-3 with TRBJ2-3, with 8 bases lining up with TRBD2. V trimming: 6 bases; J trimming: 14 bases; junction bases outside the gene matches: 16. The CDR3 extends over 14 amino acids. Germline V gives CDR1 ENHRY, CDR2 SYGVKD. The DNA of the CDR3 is TGTGCCATCAGCTCACGGGAGGGCAACCGTTTGTGGTATTTT. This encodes CAISSREGNRLWYF.

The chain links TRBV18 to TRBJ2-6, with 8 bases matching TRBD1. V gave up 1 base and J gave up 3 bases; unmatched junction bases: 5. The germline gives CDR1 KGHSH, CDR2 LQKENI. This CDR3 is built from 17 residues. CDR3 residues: CASSPRDRPGGANVLTF. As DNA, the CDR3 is TGTGCCAGCTCACCACGGGACAGGCCTGGTGGGGCCAACGTCCTGACTTTC. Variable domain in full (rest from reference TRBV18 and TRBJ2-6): NAGVMQNPRHLVRRRGQEARLRCSPMKGHSHVYWYRQLPEEGLKFMVYLQKENIIDESGMPKERFSAEFPKEGPSILRIQQVVRGDSAAYFCASSPRDRPGGANVLTFGAGSRLTVL.

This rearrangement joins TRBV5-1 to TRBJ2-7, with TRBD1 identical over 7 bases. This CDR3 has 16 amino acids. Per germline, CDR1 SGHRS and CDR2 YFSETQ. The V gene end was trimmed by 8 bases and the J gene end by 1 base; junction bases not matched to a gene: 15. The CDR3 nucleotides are TGCGCCAGTCGTCCGGACAGGCGGCGGCGTTCCTACGAGCAGTACTTC. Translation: CASRPDRRRRSYEQYF.

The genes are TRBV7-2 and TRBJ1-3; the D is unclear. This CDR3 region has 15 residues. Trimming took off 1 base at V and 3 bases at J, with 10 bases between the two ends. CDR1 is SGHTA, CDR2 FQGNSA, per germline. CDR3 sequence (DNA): TGTGCCAGCAGCTTAGACAGATCATTTGGAAACACCATATATTTT. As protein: CASSLDRSFGNTIYF.

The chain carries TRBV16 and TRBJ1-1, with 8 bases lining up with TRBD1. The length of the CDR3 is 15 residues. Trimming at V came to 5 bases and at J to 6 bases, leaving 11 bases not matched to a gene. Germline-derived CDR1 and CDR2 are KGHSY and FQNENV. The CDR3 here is CASSDQGASSSEAFF. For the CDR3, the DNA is TGTGCCAGCAGCGATCAGGGGGCGTCTTCTTCTGAAGCTTTCTTT.

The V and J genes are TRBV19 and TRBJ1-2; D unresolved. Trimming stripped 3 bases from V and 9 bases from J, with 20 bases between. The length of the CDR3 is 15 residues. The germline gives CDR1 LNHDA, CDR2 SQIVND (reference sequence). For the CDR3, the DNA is TGTGCCAGTAGTATCCAGTCAGACAACTCTTGGAGCTACACCTTC. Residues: CASSIQSDNSWSYTF.

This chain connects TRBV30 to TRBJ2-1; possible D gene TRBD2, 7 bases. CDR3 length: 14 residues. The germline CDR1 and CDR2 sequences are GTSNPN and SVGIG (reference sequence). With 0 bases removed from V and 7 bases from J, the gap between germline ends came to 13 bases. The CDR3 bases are TGTGCCTGGAGTGTAGTGGGAGGGGGAAATGAGCAGTTCTTC. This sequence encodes CAWSVVGGGNEQFF.

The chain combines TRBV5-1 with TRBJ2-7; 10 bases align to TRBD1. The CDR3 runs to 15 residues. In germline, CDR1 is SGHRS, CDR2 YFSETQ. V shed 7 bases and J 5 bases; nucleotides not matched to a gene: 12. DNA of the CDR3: TGCGCCAGCCAATCCCTGGGACAGGGGATAAACGAGCAGTACTTC. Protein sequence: CASQSLGQGINEQYF.

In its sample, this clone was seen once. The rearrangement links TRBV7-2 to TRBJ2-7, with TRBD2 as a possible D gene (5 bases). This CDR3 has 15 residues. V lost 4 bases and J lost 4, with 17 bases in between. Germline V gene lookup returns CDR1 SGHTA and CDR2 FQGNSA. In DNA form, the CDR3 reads TGTGCCAGCAGCTCATCCGGGAATCCTGGGTACGAGCAGTACTTC. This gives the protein CASSSSGNPGYEQYF. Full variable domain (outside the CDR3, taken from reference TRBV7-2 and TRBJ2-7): GAGVSQSPSNKVTEKGKDVELRCDPISGHTALYWYRQSLGQGLEFLIYFQGNSAPDKSGLPSDRFSAERTGGSVSTLTIQRTQQEDSAVYLCASSSSGNPGYEQYFGPGTRLTVT.

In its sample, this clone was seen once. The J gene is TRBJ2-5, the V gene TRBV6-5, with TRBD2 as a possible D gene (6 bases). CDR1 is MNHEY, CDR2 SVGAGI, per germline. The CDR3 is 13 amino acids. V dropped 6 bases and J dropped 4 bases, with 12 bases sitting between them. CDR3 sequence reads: CASRFQGGETQYF. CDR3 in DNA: TGTGCCAGCAGGTTTCAGGGAGGAGAGACCCAGTACTTC.

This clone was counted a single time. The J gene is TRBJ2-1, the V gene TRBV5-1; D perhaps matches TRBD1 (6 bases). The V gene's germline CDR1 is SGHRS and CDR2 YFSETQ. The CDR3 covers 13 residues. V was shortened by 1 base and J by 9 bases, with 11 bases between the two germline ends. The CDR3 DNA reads TGCGCCAGCAGCTTGCCAGGGGTATTTGAGCAGTTCTTC. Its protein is CASSLPGVFEQFF.

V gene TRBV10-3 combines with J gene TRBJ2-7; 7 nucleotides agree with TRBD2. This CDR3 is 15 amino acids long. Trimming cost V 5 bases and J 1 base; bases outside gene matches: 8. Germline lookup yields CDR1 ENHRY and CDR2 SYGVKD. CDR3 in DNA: TGTGCCATCAGTTCCGGGAGGACGGGTTCCTACGAGCAGTACTTC. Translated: CAISSGRTGSYEQYF.

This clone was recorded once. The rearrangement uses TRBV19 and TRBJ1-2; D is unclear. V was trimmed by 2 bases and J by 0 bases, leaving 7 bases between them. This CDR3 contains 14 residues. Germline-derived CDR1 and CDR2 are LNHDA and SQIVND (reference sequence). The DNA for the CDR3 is TGTGCCAGTAGTATATCACAGCCTAACTATGGCTACACCTTC. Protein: CASSISQPNYGYTF.

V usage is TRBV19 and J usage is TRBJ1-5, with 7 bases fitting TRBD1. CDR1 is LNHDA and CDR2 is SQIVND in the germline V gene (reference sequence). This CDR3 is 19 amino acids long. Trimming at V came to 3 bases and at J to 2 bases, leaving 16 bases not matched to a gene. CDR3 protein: CASSINRGDKGRGNQPQHF. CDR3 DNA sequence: TGTGCCAGTAGTATCAACAGGGGTGATAAGGGAAGAGGCAATCAGCCCCAGCATTTT.